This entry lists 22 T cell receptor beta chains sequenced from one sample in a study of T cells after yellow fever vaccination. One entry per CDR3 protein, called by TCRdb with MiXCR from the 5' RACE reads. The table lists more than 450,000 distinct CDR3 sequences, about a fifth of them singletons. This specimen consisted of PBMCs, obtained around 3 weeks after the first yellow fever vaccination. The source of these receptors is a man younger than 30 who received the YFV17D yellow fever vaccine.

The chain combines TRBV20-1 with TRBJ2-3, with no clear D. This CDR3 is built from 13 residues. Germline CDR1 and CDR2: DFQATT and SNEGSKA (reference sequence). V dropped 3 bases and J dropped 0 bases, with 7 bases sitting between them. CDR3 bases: TGCAGTGCTAGCGGCTTAAGCACAGATACGCAGTATTTT. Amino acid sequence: CSASGLSTDTQYF.

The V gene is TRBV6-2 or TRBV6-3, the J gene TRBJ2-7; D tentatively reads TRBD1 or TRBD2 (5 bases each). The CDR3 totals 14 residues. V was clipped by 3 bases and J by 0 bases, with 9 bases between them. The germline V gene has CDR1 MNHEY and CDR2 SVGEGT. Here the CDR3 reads CASSYWGNSYEQYF. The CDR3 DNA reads TGTGCCAGCAGTTATTGGGGGAACTCCTACGAGCAGTACTTC.

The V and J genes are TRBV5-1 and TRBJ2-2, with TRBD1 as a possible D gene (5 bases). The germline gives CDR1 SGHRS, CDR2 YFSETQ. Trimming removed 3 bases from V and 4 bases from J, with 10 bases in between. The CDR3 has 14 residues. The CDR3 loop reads CASSSQGTTGELFF. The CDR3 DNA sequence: TGCGCCAGCAGCTCTCAGGGAACCACCGGGGAGCTGTTTTTT.

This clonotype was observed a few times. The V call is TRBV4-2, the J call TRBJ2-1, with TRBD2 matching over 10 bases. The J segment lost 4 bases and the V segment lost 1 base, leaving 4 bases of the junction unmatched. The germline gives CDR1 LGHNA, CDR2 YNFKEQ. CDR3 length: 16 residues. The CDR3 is CASSQATTSGYNEQFF. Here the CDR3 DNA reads TGTGCCAGCAGCCAAGCTACGACTAGCGGGTACAATGAGCAGTTCTTC.

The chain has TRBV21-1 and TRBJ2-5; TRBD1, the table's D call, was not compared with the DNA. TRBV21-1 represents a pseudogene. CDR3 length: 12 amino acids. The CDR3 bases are TGTGCCAGCGGGGGACAGCCGGAGACCCAGTACTTC. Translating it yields CASGGQPETQYF.

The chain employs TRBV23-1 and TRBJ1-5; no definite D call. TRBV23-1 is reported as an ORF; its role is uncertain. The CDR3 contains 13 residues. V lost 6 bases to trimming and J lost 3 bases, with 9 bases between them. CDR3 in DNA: TGCGCCAGCAGATTCATATACAATCAGCCCCAGCATTTT. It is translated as CASRFIYNQPQHF.

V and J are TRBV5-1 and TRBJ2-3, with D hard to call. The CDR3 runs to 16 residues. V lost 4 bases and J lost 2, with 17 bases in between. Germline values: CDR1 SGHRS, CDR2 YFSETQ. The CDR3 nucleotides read TGCGCCAGCAGCATCGGAGCCGGGCCCAACACAGATACGCAGTATTTT. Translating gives CASSIGAGPNTDTQYF.

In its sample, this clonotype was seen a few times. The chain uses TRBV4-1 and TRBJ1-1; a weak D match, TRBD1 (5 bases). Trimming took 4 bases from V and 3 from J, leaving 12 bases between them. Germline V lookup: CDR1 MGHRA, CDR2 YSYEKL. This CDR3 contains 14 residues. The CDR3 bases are TGCGCCAGCAGCCCGCGGGGAGGGGACACTGAAGCTTTCTTT. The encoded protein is CASSPRGGDTEAFF.

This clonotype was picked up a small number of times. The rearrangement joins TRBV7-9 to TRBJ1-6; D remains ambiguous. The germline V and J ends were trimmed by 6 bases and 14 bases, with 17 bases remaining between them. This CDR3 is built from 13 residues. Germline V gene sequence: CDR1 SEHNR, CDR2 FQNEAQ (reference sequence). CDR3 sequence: CASSFKGGKTLHF. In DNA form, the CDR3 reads TGTGCCAGCAGTTTTAAGGGCGGGAAAACCCTCCACTTT.

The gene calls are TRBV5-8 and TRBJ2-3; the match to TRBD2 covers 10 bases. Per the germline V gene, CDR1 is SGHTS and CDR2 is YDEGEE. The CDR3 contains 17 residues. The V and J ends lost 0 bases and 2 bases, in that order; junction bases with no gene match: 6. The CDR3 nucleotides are TGTGCCAGCAGCTTGGAGCATCTAGCGGGGGACACAGATACGCAGTATTTT. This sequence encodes CASSLEHLAGDTDTQYF.

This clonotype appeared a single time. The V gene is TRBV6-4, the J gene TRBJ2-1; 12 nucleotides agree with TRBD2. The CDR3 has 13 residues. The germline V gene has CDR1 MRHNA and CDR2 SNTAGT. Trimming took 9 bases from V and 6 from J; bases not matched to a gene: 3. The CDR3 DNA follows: TGTGCCAGACTAGCGGGGGGTGGCAATGAGCAGTTCTTC. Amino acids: CARLAGGGNEQFF.

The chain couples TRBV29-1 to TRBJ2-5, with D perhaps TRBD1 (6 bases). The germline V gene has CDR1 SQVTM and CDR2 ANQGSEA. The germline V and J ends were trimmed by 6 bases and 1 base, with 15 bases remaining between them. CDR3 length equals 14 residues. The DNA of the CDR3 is TGCAGCGTCACCGGGACACATATCCAAGAGACCCAGTACTTC. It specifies CSVTGTHIQETQYF.

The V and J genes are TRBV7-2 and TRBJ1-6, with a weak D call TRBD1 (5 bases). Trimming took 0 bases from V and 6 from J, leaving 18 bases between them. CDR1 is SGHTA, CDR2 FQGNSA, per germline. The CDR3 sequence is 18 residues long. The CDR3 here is CASSLAGGGPNLNSPLHF. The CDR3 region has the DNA TGTGCCAGCAGCTTAGCGGGCGGGGGACCAAACCTTAATTCACCCCTCCACTTT. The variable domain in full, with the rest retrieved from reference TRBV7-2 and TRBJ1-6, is GAGVSQSPSNKVTEKGKDVELRCDPISGHTALYWYRQSLGQGLEFLIYFQGNSAPDKSGLPSDRFSAERTGGSVSTLTIQRTQQEDSAVYLCASSLAGGGPNLNSPLHFGNGTRLTVT.

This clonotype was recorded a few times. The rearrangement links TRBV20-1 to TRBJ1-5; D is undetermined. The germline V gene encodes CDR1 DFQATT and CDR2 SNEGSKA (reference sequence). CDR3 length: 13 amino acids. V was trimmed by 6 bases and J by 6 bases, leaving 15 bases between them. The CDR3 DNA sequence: TGCAGTGCCATCGCCCGGATTAGTCAGCCCCAGCATTTT. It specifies CSAIARISQPQHF.

The CDR3 loop is CASSHGRVNTEAFF. CDR3 in DNA: TGTGCCAGCAGCCACGGCAGGGTCAACACTGAAGCTTTCTTT. The J gene is TRBJ1-1, the V gene TRBV11-2; a weak D match, TRBD1 (5 bases). There are 14 residues in the CDR3. V lost 5 bases and J 2 bases, leaving 12 bases between the germline ends. The germline CDR1 and CDR2 sequences are SGHAT and FQNNGV.

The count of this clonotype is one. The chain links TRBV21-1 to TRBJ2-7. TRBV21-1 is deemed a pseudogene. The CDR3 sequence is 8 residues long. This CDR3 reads CASIEQYF. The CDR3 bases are TGTGCCAGCATCGAGCAGTACTTC.

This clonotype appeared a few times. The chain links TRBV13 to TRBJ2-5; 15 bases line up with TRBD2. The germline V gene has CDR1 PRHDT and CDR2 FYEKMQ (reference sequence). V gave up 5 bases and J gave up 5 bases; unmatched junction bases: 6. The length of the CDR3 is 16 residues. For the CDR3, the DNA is TGTGCCAGCAGCGCGGGACTAGCGGGGGGAGAGGAGACCCAGTACTTC. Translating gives CASSAGLAGGEETQYF.

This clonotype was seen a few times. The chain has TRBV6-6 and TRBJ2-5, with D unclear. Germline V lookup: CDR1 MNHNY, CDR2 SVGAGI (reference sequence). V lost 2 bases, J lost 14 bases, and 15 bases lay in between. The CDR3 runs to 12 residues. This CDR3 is CASSYESHRSYF. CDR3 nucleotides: TGTGCCAGCAGTTACGAGTCACACCGGTCATACTTC.

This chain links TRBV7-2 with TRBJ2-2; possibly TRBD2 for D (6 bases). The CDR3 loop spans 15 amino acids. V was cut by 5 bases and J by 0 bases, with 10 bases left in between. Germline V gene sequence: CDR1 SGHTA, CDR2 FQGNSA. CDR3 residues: CASSPTRANTGELFF. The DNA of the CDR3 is TGTGCCAGCAGCCCGACTAGGGCGAACACCGGGGAGCTGTTTTTT.

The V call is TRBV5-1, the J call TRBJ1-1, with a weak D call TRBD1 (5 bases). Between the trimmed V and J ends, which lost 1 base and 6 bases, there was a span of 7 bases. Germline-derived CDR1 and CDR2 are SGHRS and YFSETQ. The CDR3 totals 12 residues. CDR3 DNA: TGCGCCAGCAGCTTGATGGGGGCTGAAGCTTTCTTT. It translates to CASSLMGAEAFF.

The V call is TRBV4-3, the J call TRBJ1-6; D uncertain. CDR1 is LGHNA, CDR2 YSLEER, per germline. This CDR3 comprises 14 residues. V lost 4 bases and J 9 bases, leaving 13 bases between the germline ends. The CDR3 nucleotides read TGCGCCAGCAGCCCCGACGGGAATTTTTCACCCCTCCACTTT. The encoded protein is CASSPDGNFSPLHF.

This CDR3 reads CASSYWERLYGYTF. As DNA, the CDR3 is TGTGCCAGCAGTTACTGGGAGAGGCTTTATGGCTACACCTTC. The chain carries TRBV6-2 or TRBV6-3 and TRBJ1-2, with D unresolved. V was pared by 1 base and J by 5 bases, with 11 bases between. This CDR3 has 14 amino acids. Germline loops: CDR1 MNHEY, CDR2 SVGEGT.